Sequencing of this T cell receptor (beta chain) was carried out in a study of CD8 T cells in Susac syndrome. General study findings and limits: Individuals included in the TCR sequencing and HLA analysis were acknowledged by the study to be relatively few in number.

Random hexamers were used to reverse transcribe roughly 0.5 to 1 ug of RNA. With immunoSEQ multiplex PCR, TCR beta CDR3 was amplified across 54 Vbeta and 13 Jbeta. TCRdb re-called the immunoSEQ multiplex PCR reads through MiXCR, storing one row per CDR3 protein. The sample holds under 350,000 distinct CDR3 sequences, around 92% seen once. Details on this clonotype: Its antigen remains unknown.

In the multiple sclerosis control group, patients were treatment-naive and had stable or active relapsing-remitting disease. TEMRA cells underwent FACS enrichment and CD8+ and CD4+ T cells underwent negative isolation. This TCR came from a human donor with multiple sclerosis. The sequenced sample was CD4+ T cells from PBMCs.

The CDR3 reads CSAQSREQLVYTF. The CDR3 DNA follows: TGCAGTGCACAATCCAGGGAACAACTCGTCTACACCTTC. The chain is built from TRBV20-1 and TRBJ1-2, with TRBD1 as a possible D gene (5 bases). The V and J ends lost 6 bases and 10 bases respectively, with 21 bases between them. Germline values: CDR1 DFQATT, CDR2 SNEGSKA (reference sequence). There are 13 residues in the CDR3.